The 26 T cell receptor beta chains listed next were all sequenced from one sample in a study of cytomegalovirus exposure and HLA in healthy donors. PCR used 60 Vbeta primers and 13 Jbeta primers. Profiling relied on immunoSEQ multiplex PCR, and the TCRdb table lists in-frame clones only, not all of them. The sample has roughly 180,000 clones; roughly 10% are singletons. Input material: PBMCs. The receptors were gathered from a woman between 25 and 40 years old in good health and CMV-seropositive.

This clone was counted only a few times. The V and J genes are TRBV19 and TRBJ1-5; a weak D match, TRBD1 (5 bases). CDR3 size: 14 residues. Germline V gene data show CDR1 as LNHDA and CDR2 as SQIVND (reference sequence). Deletions cut 3 bases from V and 4 bases from J, with 10 bases between. CDR3 residues: CASSIPDRNQPQHF. The CDR3 DNA reads TGTGCCAGTAGTATCCCAGACAGAAATCAGCCCCAGCATTTT.

The V gene is TRBV5-1, the J gene TRBJ2-3; 8 bases map to TRBD1. CDR1 SGHRS and CDR2 YFSETQ come from the germline V gene. The CDR3 contains 16 residues. V dropped 4 bases and J dropped 2; count of bases not matched to a gene: 9. The chain's CDR3 is CASSRSGQGYTDTQYF. Written as DNA, the CDR3 is TGCGCCAGCAGCAGGTCCGGACAGGGATACACAGATACGCAGTATTTT.

This clone was recorded a few times. V is TRBV2 and J is TRBJ1-1; perhaps TRBD1 as D (6 bases). CDR1 and CDR2 (germline): SNHLY, FYNNEI. CDR3 size: 17 residues. Deletions cut 5 bases from V and 5 bases from J, with 24 bases between. As DNA, the CDR3 is TGTGCCAGCAGTCAGACCGGGACACCCTCCGGGAGGACTGAAGCTTTCTTT. Amino acids: CASSQTGTPSGRTEAFF.

The V call is TRBV6-1, the J call TRBJ2-3, with a weak D call TRBD1 (5 bases). From germline, CDR1 is MNHNS and CDR2 SASEGT. The CDR3 length is 16 residues. V was shortened by 4 bases and J by 5 bases, with 19 bases between the two germline ends. As DNA, the CDR3 is TGTGCCAGCAGTGGTCGCGGCGACGCAAGGGGAGATACGCAGTATTTT. Its translation: CASSGRGDARGDTQYF.

The chain combines TRBV6-5 with TRBJ2-2; 11 bases agree with TRBD2. Germline assignment: CDR1 MNHEY and CDR2 SVGAGI. CDR3 length: 16 residues. The V and J ends lost 4 bases and 5 bases, in that order; junction bases with no gene match: 6. The CDR3 sequence: CASSSFGTSGTGELFF. The CDR3 DNA is TGTGCCAGCAGTTCTTTCGGGACTAGCGGTACCGGGGAGCTGTTTTTT.

This clone has just a few counts. V gene TRBV19 combines with J gene TRBJ1-3, with D unclear. CDR1 and CDR2 from the germline V gene are LNHDA and SQIVND (reference sequence). V shed 6 bases and J shed 4 bases, with 16 bases lying between them. The CDR3 is made up of 15 amino acids. For the CDR3, the DNA is TGTGCCAGTAGACCCGGGTTTGGGAGAGGAAACACCATATATTTT. Protein: CASRPGFGRGNTIYF. The full variable domain, its missing parts supplied by reference TRBV19 and TRBJ1-3, is DGGITQSPKYLFRKEGQNVTLSCEQNLNHDAMYWYRQDPGQGLRLIYYSQIVNDFQKGDIAEGYSVSREKKESFPLTVTSAQKNPTAFYLCASRPGFGRGNTIYFGEGSWLTVV.

This clone appeared a few times. The rearrangement links TRBV5-6 to TRBJ2-2; possible D gene TRBD2, 5 bases. The CDR3 loop spans 14 amino acids. Germline assignment: CDR1 SGHDT and CDR2 YYEEEE. Between the trimmed V and J ends, which lost 7 bases and 6 bases, there was a span of 16 bases. DNA of the CDR3: TGTGCCAGCGGCCCCGGGGTTGTCGCCGGGGAGCTGTTTTTT. Encoded protein: CASGPGVVAGELFF.

This clone was counted a few times. This rearrangement joins TRBV4-2 to TRBJ2-1, with 10 positions matching TRBD2. This CDR3 contains 15 residues. Per germline, CDR1 LGHNA and CDR2 YNFKEQ. V was pared by 3 bases and J by 3 bases, with 2 bases of the junction left unmatched. CDR3 DNA: TGTGCCAGCAGCCACGGGACTAGCGACTACAATGAGCAGTTCTTC. It specifies CASSHGTSDYNEQFF.

This clone was seen a handful of times. This chain links TRBV5-1 with TRBJ2-7; tentatively, D is TRBD2 (6 bases). CDR1 SGHRS and CDR2 YFSETQ come from the germline V gene. Trimming shortened V by 2 bases and J by 0 bases, and 9 bases separated the two germline ends. The CDR3 is 14 amino acids. CDR3 loop: CASSLGGSSYEQYF. The DNA of the CDR3 is TGCGCCAGCAGCTTAGGAGGGAGCTCCTACGAGCAGTACTTC.

This sequence joins TRBV6-5 and TRBJ1-5, with a possible D match to TRBD1 (5 bases). Trimming cost V 5 bases and J 9 bases, with 11 bases left between them. This CDR3 comprises 12 residues. Germline V gene data show CDR1 as MNHEY and CDR2 as SVGAGI. The CDR3 region is CASSPHQGPQHF. CDR3 coding DNA: TGTGCCAGCAGTCCCCACCAGGGGCCCCAGCATTTT.

The rearrangement uses TRBV4-1 and TRBJ1-1; D perhaps matches TRBD1 (5 bases). Germline V gives CDR1 MGHRA, CDR2 YSYEKL. This CDR3 comprises 14 residues. The V gene lost 1 base and the J gene lost 2 bases, with 8 bases spanning the gap. The CDR3: CASSQGRGNTEAFF. For the CDR3, the DNA is TGCGCCAGCAGCCAAGGGAGGGGAAACACTGAAGCTTTCTTT.

This clone was picked up a small number of times. The V and J genes are TRBV5-4 and TRBJ2-5, with 11 bases lining up with TRBD2. Germline V gives CDR1 SGHNT, CDR2 YYREEE (reference sequence). The CDR3 is 15 amino acids. V trimming: 5 bases; J trimming: 2 bases; junction bases outside the gene matches: 5. This CDR3 is CASSQTSGTQETQYF. CDR3 bases: TGTGCCAGCAGTCAGACTAGCGGGACACAAGAGACCCAGTACTTC. The variable domain in full, with the rest retrieved from reference TRBV5-4 and TRBJ2-5, is ETGVTQSPTHLIKTRGQQVTLRCSSQSGHNTVSWYQQALGQGPQFIFQYYREEENGRGNFPPRFSGLQFPNYSSELNVNALELDDSALYLCASSQTSGTQETQYFGPGTRLLVL.

The chain uses TRBV27 and TRBJ2-7, with D unresolved. V was trimmed by 4 bases and J by 1 base, leaving 17 bases between them. The germline V gene encodes CDR1 MNHEY and CDR2 SMNVEV (reference sequence). CDR3 length equals 16 residues. CDR3 residues: CASSSSPRLLSYEQYF. As DNA, the CDR3 is TGTGCCAGCAGTTCCTCCCCTAGGCTATTATCCTACGAGCAGTACTTC.

This clone was observed a few times. The rearrangement joins TRBV7-9 to TRBJ1-5; weak D call: TRBD1 (5 bases). This CDR3 is 13 amino acids long. Looked up from germline, CDR1 is SEHNR and CDR2 is FQNEAQ (reference sequence). V gave up 1 base and J gave up 11 bases, with 12 bases separating them. The CDR3 nucleotides are TGTGCCAGCAGCTTAGGGGGCGGGGGGGCCCAGCATTTT. It encodes CASSLGGGGAQHF. The complete variable domain, with remaining parts taken from reference TRBV7-9 and TRBJ1-5, reads DTGVSQNPRHKITKRGQNVTFRCDPISEHNRLYWYRQTLGQGPEFLTYFQNEAQLEKSRLLSDRFSAERPKGSFSTLEIQRTEQGDSAMYLCASSLGGGGAQHFGDGTRLSIL.

In its sample, this clone was seen a few times. The chain is built from TRBV6-5 and TRBJ2-7; 9 bases align to TRBD1. The ends lost 4 bases at V and 1 base at J; junction bases unmatched: 5. CDR3 length equals 15 residues. CDR1 MNHEY and CDR2 SVGAGI come from the germline V gene. In DNA form, the CDR3 reads TGTGCCAGCAGTTCGACCGGGACAGGGTCCTACGAGCAGTACGTC. As protein: CASSSTGTGSYEQYV.

The chain joins TRBV11-2 to TRBJ2-7, with TRBD2 as a possible D gene (6 bases). The CDR3 length is 13 residues. V gave up 5 bases and J gave up 11 bases, with 19 bases separating them. CDR1 is SGHAT, CDR2 FQNNGV, per germline. CDR3 sequence reads: CASSPPAMGGEYF. Written as DNA, the CDR3 is TGTGCCAGCAGCCCCCCCGCTATGGGGGGTGAGTACTTC.

V and J are TRBV15 and TRBJ1-4; 8 bases match TRBD1. The V and J ends lost 1 base and 7 bases, in that order; junction bases with no gene match: 8. Per the germline V gene, CDR1 is LNHNV and CDR2 is YYDKDF (reference sequence). The CDR3 length is 16 residues. The CDR3 DNA is TGTGCCACCAGCAGAGGAGCAGGGGGCGTCGGTGAAAAACTGTTTTTT. It codes for CATSRGAGGVGEKLFF.

This clone was seen a handful of times. V is TRBV19 and J is TRBJ1-5; D gene ambiguous. CDR1 LNHDA and CDR2 SQIVND come from the germline V gene (reference sequence). Trimming cost V 0 bases and J 5 bases, with 8 bases left between them. The CDR3 is 14 amino acids. This CDR3 reads CASSIDGGHQPQHF. CDR3 in DNA: TGTGCCAGTAGTATAGATGGAGGGCATCAGCCCCAGCATTTT.

This clone was seen a handful of times. The chain carries TRBV29-1 and TRBJ1-1; no firm D call. V gave up 1 base and J gave up 4 bases, with 13 bases separating them. The CDR3 consists of 14 residues. Germline loops: CDR1 SQVTM, CDR2 ANQGSEA. The CDR3 region has the DNA TGCAGCGTTGAAGTGGCCGTACGAGGCACTGAAGCTTTCTTT. Its translation is CSVEVAVRGTEAFF.

This clone was observed a few times. V gene TRBV6-1 combines with J gene TRBJ1-1; D uncertain. Trimming removed 4 bases at V and 2 bases at J, with 17 bases between. The CDR3 is 16 amino acids. CDR1 is MNHNS, CDR2 SASEGT, per germline. The CDR3 is CASSALPPGSNTEAFF. DNA of the CDR3: TGTGCCAGCAGTGCCTTACCTCCGGGGAGTAACACTGAAGCTTTCTTT.

The V gene is TRBV19, the J gene TRBJ1-1, with D tentatively TRBD1 (5 bases). Trimming stripped 7 bases from V and 3 bases from J, with 9 bases between. The CDR3 runs to 12 residues. CDR1 and CDR2 (germline): LNHDA, SQIVND (reference sequence). This chain's CDR3 is CASTPGYTEAFF. DNA for the CDR3: TGTGCCAGTACCCCAGGGTACACTGAAGCTTTCTTT.

The DNA for the CDR3 is TGCAGTGCTAGACCTCGGAGTGAGCAGTTCTTC. This gives the protein CSARPRSEQFF. The rearrangement links TRBV20-1 to TRBJ2-1; D gene uncertain. CDR1 is DFQATT, CDR2 SNEGSKA, per germline (reference sequence). V lost 2 bases and J 9 bases, leaving 8 bases between the germline ends. CDR3 length: 11 amino acids.

There are a few counts of this clone. The chain employs TRBV27 and TRBJ1-2; a possible D gene is TRBD1 (6 bases). The CDR3 has 16 amino acids. V lost 3 bases, J lost 1 base, and 15 bases lay in between. The germline V gene has CDR1 MNHEY and CDR2 SMNVEV (reference sequence). Here the CDR3 reads CASSFSGGVNNYGYTF. The CDR3 nucleotides read TGTGCCAGCAGTTTTTCGGGGGGCGTTAATAACTATGGCTACACCTTC.

The chain recombines TRBV9 with TRBJ2-7, with a tentative D call TRBD1 (6 bases). Looked up from germline, CDR1 is SGDLS and CDR2 is YYNGEE. The V end lost 4 bases, the J end lost 7 bases, and 21 bases lay between the germline ends. The CDR3 sequence is 15 residues long. In DNA, the CDR3 is TGTGCCAGCAGCCTCGCGGAGGACAGCGCTTTTGAGCAGTACTTC. Translating gives CASSLAEDSAFEQYF.

Here the CDR3 DNA reads TGTGCCAGCAGTGGGGAAAGGGGGACTGAAGCTTTCTTT. It is translated as CASSGERGTEAFF. The chain has TRBV2 and TRBJ1-1, with a tentative D call TRBD1 (6 bases). CDR3 length: 13 residues. V lost 4 bases to trimming and J lost 5 bases, with 11 bases between them. Germline values: CDR1 SNHLY, CDR2 FYNNEI.

This clone was seen a few times. This chain connects TRBV28 to TRBJ2-7; 12 nucleotides agree with TRBD2. The CDR3 is 15 residues long. The ends lost 6 bases at V and 3 bases at J; junction bases unmatched: 6. CDR1 and CDR2 (germline): MDHEN, SYDVKM. CDR3 region: CASRPGLAGFYEQYF. CDR3 sequence (DNA): TGTGCCAGCAGACCGGGACTAGCGGGCTTCTACGAGCAGTACTTC.